Below, 32 T cell receptor beta chains from the same sample are listed, as sequenced in a study of CD8 T cells in ankylosing spondylitis. TCRdb ran MiXCR on the 5' RACE reads and lists one entry per CDR3 protein. The profile shows some 250,000 distinct CDR3 sequences, about 24% of them singletons. Sequences were obtained from blood, either unsorted or a sorted T cell fraction (not recorded which). Every receptor here comes from a male donor with ankylosing spondylitis or in good health (not recorded which).

This clonotype was recorded a few times. This chain joins TRBV4-2 and TRBJ2-1; D might be TRBD1 (6 bases). CDR1 is LGHNA, CDR2 YNFKEQ, per germline. V was trimmed by 0 bases and J by 9 bases, leaving 15 bases between them. The CDR3 extends over 15 amino acids. In DNA, the CDR3 is TGTGCCAGCAGCCAAGAGGGCTCACAGGGCCGTGAGCAGTTCTTC. Translated: CASSQEGSQGREQFF.

In this sample, this clonotype turned up a few times. The chain joins TRBV20-1 to TRBJ1-4; 9 bases are shared with TRBD1. Germline V gives CDR1 DFQATT, CDR2 SNEGSKA (reference sequence). V dropped 1 base and J dropped 8; count of bases not matched to a gene: 5. CDR3 length equals 14 residues. The CDR3 loop reads CSARGDRVLEKLFF. In DNA form, the CDR3 reads TGCAGTGCTAGAGGGGACAGGGTACTCGAAAAACTGTTTTTT.

This clonotype was seen a handful of times. The chain couples TRBV5-1 to TRBJ2-3, with unresolved D. Germline lookup yields CDR1 SGHRS and CDR2 YFSETQ. V was trimmed by 4 bases and J by 6 bases, leaving 12 bases between them. This CDR3 has 13 amino acids. The DNA for the CDR3 is TGCGCCAGCAGCCCTGTGGTGGCGGATACGCAGTATTTT. Amino acid sequence: CASSPVVADTQYF.

The V and J genes are TRBV20-1 and TRBJ2-3; weak D call: TRBD1 (6 bases). This CDR3 contains 15 residues. V lost 6 bases and J 2 bases, leaving 18 bases between the germline ends. CDR1 is DFQATT and CDR2 is SNEGSKA in the germline V gene (reference sequence). CDR3 sequence (DNA): TGCAGTGCGCGTCCGGGCGTGGGGGCCACAGATACGCAGTATTTT. It specifies CSARPGVGATDTQYF.

The chain joins TRBV20-1 to TRBJ2-1; TRBD2 matches 12 bases. V was clipped by 6 bases and J by 6 bases; unmatched bases: 9. This CDR3 region has 15 residues. Looked up from germline, CDR1 is DFQATT and CDR2 is SNEGSKA (reference sequence). CDR3 protein: CSASRTSGIGNEQFF. CDR3 nucleotides: TGCAGTGCCTCTAGGACTAGCGGGATAGGCAATGAGCAGTTCTTC.

This clonotype appeared many times. The rearrangement uses TRBV7-8 and TRBJ2-5, with 9 bases aligning to TRBD1. The CDR3 length is 15 residues. V gave up 5 bases and J gave up 5 bases; unmatched junction bases: 9. Germline CDR1 SGHVS, CDR2 FQNEAQ. CDR3 coding DNA: TGTGCCAGCAGCATGATCCCCGGGACAGGGGAGACCCAGTACTTC. It encodes CASSMIPGTGETQYF.

The table lists this clonotype with a few counts. This chain connects TRBV12-3 or TRBV12-4 to TRBJ2-2, with a possible D match to TRBD1 (5 bases). This CDR3 is 13 amino acids long. Trimming pared 10 bases from V and 5 bases from J, leaving 14 bases between. The CDR3 reads CATKGVMTGELFF. In DNA form, the CDR3 reads TGTGCCACCAAAGGGGTGATGACCGGGGAGCTGTTTTTT.

Details on this clonotype: It may be a read error: a sequence one base away is much more abundant. The chain employs TRBV6-1 and TRBJ2-3; D not resolved. V was trimmed by 3 bases and J by 8 bases, leaving 6 bases between them. This CDR3 contains 11 residues. CDR1 and CDR2 (germline): MNHNS, SASEGT. This chain's CDR3 is CASSEQVTQYF. CDR3 in DNA: TGTGCCAGCAGTGAGCAGGTTACGCAGTATTTT.

This chain uses TRBV27 with TRBJ2-2, with D uncertain. V lost 3 bases and J 1 base, leaving 6 bases between the germline ends. CDR1 is MNHEY, CDR2 SMNVEV, per germline (reference sequence). The length of the CDR3 is 14 residues. CDR3 DNA: TGTGCCAGCAGTTTTAGTCAGAACACCGGGGAGCTGTTTTTT. Translated, it gives CASSFSQNTGELFF.

V gene TRBV24-1 combines with J gene TRBJ2-5; 9 bases line up with TRBD1. The CDR3 runs to 17 residues. Losses at the gene ends were 5 bases for V and 2 bases for J; bases not matched to a gene: 11. The germline gives CDR1 KGHDR, CDR2 SFDVKD. CDR3 sequence: CATSARWGQGGQETQYF. In DNA form, the CDR3 reads TGTGCCACCAGTGCCCGGTGGGGACAGGGAGGGCAAGAGACCCAGTACTTC.

This clonotype was seen at least ten times. This chain connects TRBV20-1 to TRBJ1-6; no reliable D call. CDR3 length: 13 amino acids. The germline gives CDR1 DFQATT, CDR2 SNEGSKA (reference sequence). V lost 1 base, J lost 6 bases, and 7 bases lay in between. The DNA for the CDR3 is TGCAGTGCTAGAGGTCTTCCTAATTCACCCCTCCACTTT. It specifies CSARGLPNSPLHF.

This clonotype was recorded at least ten times. The V gene is TRBV10-3, the J gene TRBJ2-1, with D perhaps TRBD2 (5 bases). The CDR3 has 13 amino acids. Deletions cut 2 bases from V and 3 bases from J, with 5 bases between. CDR1 and CDR2 from the germline V gene are ENHRY and SYGVKD. The CDR3 spells CAISERGYNEQFF. The DNA of the CDR3 is TGTGCCATCAGTGAGCGGGGCTACAATGAGCAGTTCTTC.

The rearrangement links TRBV12-3 or TRBV12-4 to TRBJ1-6; TRBD1 might be the D (5 bases). The CDR3 runs 17 residues. Trimming took 1 base from V and 6 from J, leaving 16 bases between them. The CDR3, as DNA: TGTGCCAGCAGTTTAGGCAATGGGGCCCTCAGTAATTCACCCCTCCACTTT. This encodes CASSLGNGALSNSPLHF.

This clonotype was observed at least ten times. The J gene is TRBJ2-5, the V gene TRBV20-1; a possible D gene is TRBD1 (6 bases). V lost 3 bases, J lost 1 base, and 15 bases lay in between. Germline assignment: CDR1 DFQATT and CDR2 SNEGSKA (reference sequence). The CDR3 contains 15 residues. CDR3 region: CSARPSQGPQETQYF. In DNA form, the CDR3 reads TGCAGTGCTAGGCCGTCACAGGGTCCCCAAGAGACCCAGTACTTC.

The chain combines TRBV20-1 with TRBJ2-1, with TRBD2 identical over 9 bases. CDR3 length equals 13 residues. Germline V gene lookup returns CDR1 DFQATT and CDR2 SNEGSKA (reference sequence). The trim removed 5 bases at V and 6 bases at J, leaving 5 bases unmatched. In nucleotides, the CDR3 is TGCAGTGCTCAGCGGGGGGTCGTCAATGAGCAGTTCTTC. Its translation: CSAQRGVVNEQFF.

Many counts were recorded for this clonotype. The chain employs TRBV20-1 and TRBJ2-7; 7 nucleotides line up with TRBD1. Germline V CDR1 and CDR2: DFQATT, SNEGSKA (reference sequence). The CDR3 has 15 amino acids. V dropped 3 bases and J dropped 2; count of bases not matched to a gene: 10. The CDR3 region has the DNA TGCAGTGCTAGGGATTGGGGGACAGCGGCCTACGAGCAGTACTTC. It translates to CSARDWGTAAYEQYF.

This clonotype was detected many times. The chain carries TRBV29-1 and TRBJ2-1, with D possibly called TRBD1 or TRBD2 (5 bases each). Germline CDR1 reads SQVTM; CDR2 reads ANQGSEA. The CDR3 extends over 15 amino acids. The V end was cut by 4 bases, the J end by 1 base, with 14 bases between. The CDR3 DNA reads TGCAGCGTTGGAGAGGGGAGAATATCCTACAATGAGCAGTTCTTC. Its translation: CSVGEGRISYNEQFF.

The DNA of the CDR3 is TGTGCCACCAGCAGAGATTTCCGTCAGCAGTACTTC. Translated, it gives CATSRDFRQQYF. This rearrangement joins TRBV15 to TRBJ2-7, with D unclear. Per the germline V gene, CDR1 is LNHNV and CDR2 is YYDKDF (reference sequence). There are 12 residues in the CDR3. With 0 bases removed from V and 8 bases from J, the gap between germline ends came to 8 bases.

This clonotype was counted at least ten times. V is TRBV20-1 and J is TRBJ1-5; D unresolved. Germline V gene data show CDR1 as DFQATT and CDR2 as SNEGSKA (reference sequence). Trimming took off 3 bases at V and 11 bases at J, with 14 bases between the two ends. The CDR3 sequence is 12 residues long. This CDR3 reads CSASSGQEAQHF. Here the CDR3 DNA reads TGCAGTGCTAGTTCCGGCCAGGAGGCCCAGCATTTT.

This clonotype has a count of ten or more. This sequence joins TRBV6-1 and TRBJ2-2, with D perhaps matching TRBD1 (6 bases). The CDR3 has 14 residues. Germline-derived CDR1 and CDR2 are MNHNS and SASEGT. V was clipped by 6 bases and J by 3 bases, with 11 bases between them. The chain's CDR3 is CASRGQSDTGELFF. Written as DNA, the CDR3 is TGTGCCAGCAGAGGACAGTCTGACACCGGGGAGCTGTTTTTT.

This clonotype was counted ten times or more. The V and J genes are TRBV11-2 and TRBJ2-5; tentatively, D is TRBD1 or TRBD2 (5 bases each). The germline V gene encodes CDR1 SGHAT and CDR2 FQNNGV. Trimming removed 0 bases from V and 5 bases from J, with 13 bases in between. CDR3 size: 15 residues. The CDR3 coding sequence is TGTGCCAGCAGCTTAGATGGGACGGGTCGGGAGACCCAGTACTTC. Its translation is CASSLDGTGRETQYF.

This clonotype was observed at least ten times. This chain uses TRBV20-1 with TRBJ2-5; 12 bases map to TRBD2. This CDR3 is built from 17 residues. V lost 6 bases and J lost 5; bases outside the gene matches: 16. In germline, CDR1 is DFQATT, CDR2 SNEGSKA (reference sequence). CDR3 DNA: TGCAGTGCCGGAGGGAACCACGGACTAGCGGGGCGTGAGACCCAGTACTTC. Its translation: CSAGGNHGLAGRETQYF.

This clonotype was counted at least ten times. The chain combines TRBV11-2 with TRBJ2-3; 11 bases match TRBD2. V gave up 5 bases and J gave up 3 bases; unmatched junction bases: 10. The CDR3 has 17 amino acids. Germline V gene data show CDR1 as SGHAT and CDR2 as FQNNGV. CDR3 amino acids: CASSRIAGGRGTDTQYF. The DNA of the CDR3 is TGTGCCAGCAGCCGAATAGCGGGGGGGCGGGGGACAGATACGCAGTATTTT.

This chain connects TRBV20-1 to TRBJ2-5; 9 bases agree with TRBD2. The germline gives CDR1 DFQATT, CDR2 SNEGSKA (reference sequence). The V segment lost 6 bases and the J segment 5 bases; nucleotides outside the gene matches: 1. This CDR3 comprises 11 residues. CDR3 region: CSAGLAETQYF. The CDR3 DNA reads TGCAGTGCCGGACTAGCGGAGACCCAGTACTTC.

This clonotype was observed a handful of times. The chain joins TRBV20-1 to TRBJ2-3, with TRBD2 matching over 9 bases. Germline assignment: CDR1 DFQATT and CDR2 SNEGSKA (reference sequence). J lost 4 bases, V lost 6 bases, and 11 bases had no gene match. The CDR3 has 15 amino acids. CDR3 sequence (DNA): TGCAGTGCGACTCCGGGACTAGCAGCCCCAGATACGCAGTATTTT. Protein: CSATPGLAAPDTQYF.

The table lists this clonotype with many counts. The J gene is TRBJ2-1, the V gene TRBV7-8; 9 bases are shared with TRBD1. V shed 2 bases, J shed 7 bases, and the junction held 12 bases outside the gene matches. Germline CDR1 is SGHVS and CDR2 is FQNEAQ. CDR3 length equals 17 residues. DNA of the CDR3: TGTGCCAGCAGCTTATCCCCCCGGACAGGGGAAAGGAATGAGCAGTTCTTC. It specifies CASSLSPRTGERNEQFF. The variable domain in full, with the rest retrieved from reference TRBV7-8 and TRBJ2-1, is GAGVSQSPRYKVAKRGQDVALRCDPISGHVSLFWYQQALGQGPEFLTYFQNEAQLDKSGLPSDRFFAERPEGSVSTLKIQRTQQEDSAVYLCASSLSPRTGERNEQFFGPGTRLTVL.

The chain links TRBV6-1 to TRBJ2-3, with D possibly matching TRBD2 (7 bases). The V gene's germline CDR1 is MNHNS and CDR2 SASEGT. V was shortened by 6 bases and J by 5 bases, with 15 bases between the two germline ends. This CDR3 is 14 amino acids long. CDR3 protein: CASSPPGGIDTQYF. DNA of the CDR3: TGTGCCAGCAGCCCGCCGGGGGGCATAGATACGCAGTATTTT.

The chain employs TRBV5-1 and TRBJ2-7, with TRBD2 matching over 9 bases. Germline lookup yields CDR1 SGHRS and CDR2 YFSETQ. The CDR3 loop spans 15 amino acids. V was pared by 4 bases and J by 3 bases, with 8 bases of the junction left unmatched. This CDR3 is CASSTSGGSIYEQYF. The CDR3 bases are TGCGCCAGCAGCACAAGCGGGGGGTCTATCTACGAGCAGTACTTC.

The sample holds a few counts of this clonotype. The chain employs TRBV4-1 and TRBJ1-5, with D tentatively TRBD1 (6 bases). V gave up 1 base and J gave up 2 bases, with 15 bases separating them. Germline V lookup: CDR1 MGHRA, CDR2 YSYEKL. This CDR3 is built from 17 residues. As DNA, the CDR3 is TGCGCCAGCAGCCAAGTGTCAAGGGGGTACGGCAATCAGCCCCAGCATTTT. Protein: CASSQVSRGYGNQPQHF.

This sequence joins TRBV20-1 and TRBJ2-1; D might be TRBD1 (5 bases). The V end was cut by 6 bases, the J end by 8 bases, with 11 bases between. Germline lookup yields CDR1 DFQATT and CDR2 SNEGSKA (reference sequence). CDR3 size: 11 residues. The CDR3 sequence: CSAGRVHEQFF. In nucleotides, the CDR3 is TGCAGTGCGGGCAGGGTGCATGAGCAGTTCTTC.

This clonotype was recorded many times. The chain links TRBV12-3 or TRBV12-4 to TRBJ1-1, with D possibly TRBD1 on 6 matching bases. The CDR3 is 14 amino acids. Trimming removed 2 bases from V and 7 bases from J, with 14 bases in between. The CDR3 reads CASSLRGARGEAFF. CDR3 nucleotide sequence: TGTGCCAGCAGTTTACGGGGGGCACGGGGTGAAGCTTTCTTT.

This clonotype was recorded at least ten times. V gene TRBV11-2 combines with J gene TRBJ2-7; D remains unclear. Germline CDR1 is SGHAT and CDR2 is FQNNGV. Trimming took 0 bases from V and 4 from J, leaving 10 bases between them. This CDR3 is built from 14 residues. The CDR3 protein is CASSLDIGLYEQYF. The CDR3, as DNA: TGTGCCAGCAGCTTAGATATCGGATTATACGAGCAGTACTTC. The complete variable domain, with remaining parts taken from reference TRBV11-2 and TRBJ2-7, reads EAGVAQSPRYKIIEKRQSVAFWCNPISGHATLYWYQQILGQGPKLLIQFQNNGVVDDSQLPKDRFSAERLKGVDSTLKIQPAKLEDSAVYLCASSLDIGLYEQYFGPGTRLTVT.